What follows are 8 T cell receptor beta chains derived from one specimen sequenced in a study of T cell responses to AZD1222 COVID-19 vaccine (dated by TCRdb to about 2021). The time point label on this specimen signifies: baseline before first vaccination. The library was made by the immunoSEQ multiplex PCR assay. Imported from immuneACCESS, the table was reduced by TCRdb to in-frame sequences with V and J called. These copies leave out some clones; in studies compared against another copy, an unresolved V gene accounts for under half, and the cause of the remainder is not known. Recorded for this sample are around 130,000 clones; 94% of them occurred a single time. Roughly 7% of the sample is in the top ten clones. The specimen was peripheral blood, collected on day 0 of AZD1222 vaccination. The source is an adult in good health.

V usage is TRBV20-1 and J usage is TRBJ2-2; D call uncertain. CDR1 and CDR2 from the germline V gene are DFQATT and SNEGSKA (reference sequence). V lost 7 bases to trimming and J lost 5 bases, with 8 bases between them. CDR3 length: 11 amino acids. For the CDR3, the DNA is TGCAGTGATCGTGGAACCGGGGAGCTGTTTTTT. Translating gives CSDRGTGELFF.

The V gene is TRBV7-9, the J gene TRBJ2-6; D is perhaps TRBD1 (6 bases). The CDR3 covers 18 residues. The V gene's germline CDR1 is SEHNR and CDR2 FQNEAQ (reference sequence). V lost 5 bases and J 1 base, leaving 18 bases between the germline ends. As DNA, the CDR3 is TGTGCCAGCAGCCGGATTCGAGGGGGTCAGTCTGGGGCCAACGTCCTGACTTTC. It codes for CASSRIRGGQSGANVLTF.

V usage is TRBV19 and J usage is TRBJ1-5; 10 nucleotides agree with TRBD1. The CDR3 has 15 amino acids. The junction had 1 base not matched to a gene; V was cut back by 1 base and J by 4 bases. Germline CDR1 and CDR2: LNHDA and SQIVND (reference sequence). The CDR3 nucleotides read TGTGCCAGTAGTATAGGGGACAGGGGTAATCAGCCCCAGCATTTT. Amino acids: CASSIGDRGNQPQHF.

The CDR3 loop is CASSPSGGRNEKLFF. The DNA of the CDR3 is TGTGCCAGCAGCCCTTCGGGGGGCAGGAATGAAAAACTGTTTTTT. The genes are TRBV3-1 (or the pseudogene TRBV3-2) and TRBJ1-4; the D gene is possibly TRBD1 (6 bases). Trimming pared 4 bases from V and 5 bases from J, leaving 14 bases between. Germline V gives CDR1 LGHDT, CDR2 YNNKEL (reference sequence). The CDR3 totals 15 residues.

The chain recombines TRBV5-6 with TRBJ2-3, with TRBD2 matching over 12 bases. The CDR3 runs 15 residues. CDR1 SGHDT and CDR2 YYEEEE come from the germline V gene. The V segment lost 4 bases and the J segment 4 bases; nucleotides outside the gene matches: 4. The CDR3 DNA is TGTGCCAGCAGCCCGACTAGCGGGAGTGCAGATACGCAGTATTTT. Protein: CASSPTSGSADTQYF.

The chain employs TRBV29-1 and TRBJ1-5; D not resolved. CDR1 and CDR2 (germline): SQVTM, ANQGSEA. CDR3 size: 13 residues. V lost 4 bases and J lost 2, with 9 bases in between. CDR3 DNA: TGCAGCGTTGCAGGTGGGGGCAATCAGCCCCAGCATTTT. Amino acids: CSVAGGGNQPQHF.

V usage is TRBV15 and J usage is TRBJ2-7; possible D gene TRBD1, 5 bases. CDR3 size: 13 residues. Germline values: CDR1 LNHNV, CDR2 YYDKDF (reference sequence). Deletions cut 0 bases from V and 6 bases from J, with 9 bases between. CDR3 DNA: TGTGCCACCAGCAGAGATTTAGGGGCCGAGCAGTACTTC. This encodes CATSRDLGAEQYF.

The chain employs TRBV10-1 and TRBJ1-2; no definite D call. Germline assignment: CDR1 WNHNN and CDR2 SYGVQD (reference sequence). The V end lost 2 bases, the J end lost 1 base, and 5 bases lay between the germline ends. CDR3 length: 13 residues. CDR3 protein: CASSERVNYGYTF. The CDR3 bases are TGCGCCAGCAGTGAGCGGGTTAACTATGGCTACACCTTC.